This TCR beta chain is drawn from a study of blood T cell repertoires in COVID-19. Study summary: The samples span acute and convalescent COVID-19 from the United States, Italy and Spain. The cDNA or gDNA used as material had been derived from T cells, B-cell-depleted T cells, or PBMCs.

The table came from immunoSEQ multiplex PCR; TCRdb's copy has only in-frame clones and leaves some out. The sample includes about 120,000 clones, 80% to 90% of them seen just once. Between the trimmed V and J ends, which lost 0 bases and 9 bases, there was a span of 10 bases. Looked up from germline, CDR1 is SGDLS and CDR2 is YYNGEE. The CDR3 totals 14 residues. The clonotype was recovered from a human donor in a cohort sampled during active COVID-19. The chain couples TRBV9 to TRBJ1-6; D is undetermined. The specimen sequenced was peripheral blood. The CDR3 DNA follows: TGTGCCAGCAGCGTAGGACATATCCTTTCACCCCTCCACTTT. The encoded protein is CASSVGHILSPLHF. Using reference TRBV9 and TRBJ1-6 for the parts outside the CDR3, the full variable domain is DSGVTQTPKHLITATGQRVTLRCSPRSGDLSVYWYQQSLDQGLQFLIQYYNGEERAKGNILERFSAQQFPDLHSELNLSSLELGDSALYFCASSVGHILSPLHFGNGTRLTVT.